The 18 T cell receptor beta chains in this list originate from one sample, sequenced in a study of T-cell reconstitution after alpha-beta-depleted transplantation in children. For TCRbeta, the library was prepared with unique molecular identifiers. A single record per CDR3 protein comes from TCRdb applying MiXCR to the PCR reads. This table holds just under 150,000 distinct CDR3 sequences, 8.5% to 10% found once. The source material was PBMCs, mostly from graft donor cells, sampled 180 days after TCRalphabeta/CD19-depleted stem cell transplant. The receptors originated from a female patient aged 2-9 years who had a stem cell transplant for congenital amegakaryocytic thrombocytopenia, so the T cells may come from the graft donor.

This clonotype was counted a few times. This CDR3 is CASRTSYTGELFF. In DNA form, the CDR3 reads TGTGCCAGCCGGACTAGCTACACCGGGGAGCTGTTTTTT. This chain links TRBV6-6 with TRBJ2-2; 8 positions agree with TRBD2. Per the germline V gene, CDR1 is MNHNY and CDR2 is SVGAGI (reference sequence). The CDR3 spans 13 residues. The V gene end was trimmed by 8 bases and the J gene end by 3 bases; junction bases not matched to a gene: 2.

This clonotype was seen at least ten times. The chain links TRBV5-1 to TRBJ1-5, with D possibly being TRBD1 (6 bases). This CDR3 has 15 residues. Trimming took 1 base from V and 3 from J, leaving 11 bases between them. Germline CDR1 and CDR2: SGHRS and YFSETQ. The DNA for the CDR3 is TGCGCCAGCAGCTTGAGTCCAGGGGACAATCAGCCCCAGCATTTT. Translation: CASSLSPGDNQPQHF.

The table lists this clonotype with a few counts. CDR3 in amino acids: CRAGTNSGRVAETQYF. CDR3 bases: TGCAGGGCCGGGACAAACAGCGGGAGGGTGGCGGAGACCCAGTACTTC. The chain couples TRBV20-1 to TRBJ2-5; 10 positions match TRBD2. Per germline, CDR1 DFQATT and CDR2 SNEGSKA (reference sequence). The CDR3 sequence is 16 residues long.

The genes are TRBV7-9 and TRBJ1-1; no definite D call. The germline gives CDR1 SEHNR, CDR2 FQNEAQ (reference sequence). This CDR3 spans 14 amino acids. V was clipped by 1 base and J by 0 bases, with 6 bases between them. The CDR3 region is CASSLDSMNTEAFF. The DNA for the CDR3 is TGTGCCAGCAGCTTAGACTCTATGAACACTGAAGCTTTCTTT.

This clonotype was seen only a few times. This chain uses TRBV12-3 or TRBV12-4 with TRBJ1-1; no clear D gene. The CDR3 loop spans 13 amino acids. V lost 7 bases and J 4 bases, leaving 13 bases between the germline ends. CDR3 sequence (DNA): TGTGCCAGCAAGGTGTCGGCGTTCACTGAAGCTTTCTTT. This sequence encodes CASKVSAFTEAFF.

This rearrangement joins TRBV29-1 to TRBJ1-1; the D is unclear. The germline CDR1 and CDR2 sequences are SQVTM and ANQGSEA. CDR3 length: 12 residues. Trimming left V 5 bases short and J 5 bases short, with 12 bases between. CDR3 in DNA: TGCAGCGTTTCGCCAGTCGGTACTGAAGCTTTCTTT. It translates to CSVSPVGTEAFF.

Ten or more counts support this clonotype. This chain joins TRBV21-1 and TRBJ2-7. TRBV21-1 constitutes a pseudogene. The CDR3 runs 14 residues. The CDR3 spells CASITTPTPYEQYF. CDR3 bases: TGTGCCAGCATTACCACCCCGACCCCATACGAGCAGTACTTC.

This clonotype was counted only a few times. This chain links TRBV7-2 with TRBJ2-7; maybe TRBD1 (7 bases). The CDR3 is 15 residues long. V gave up 5 bases and J gave up 2 bases, with 16 bases separating them. Germline CDR1 and CDR2: SGHTA and FQGNSA. The CDR3 loop reads CASSTATGRTYEQYF. For the CDR3, the DNA is TGTGCCAGCAGCACCGCGACAGGGAGGACCTACGAGCAGTACTTC.

Ten or more counts support this clonotype. The chain uses TRBV10-3 and TRBJ1-4; 9 nucleotides align to TRBD1. The CDR3 runs 15 residues. V shed 4 bases, J shed 7 bases, and the junction held 7 bases outside the gene matches. Germline V gene lookup returns CDR1 ENHRY and CDR2 SYGVKD. CDR3 in DNA: TGTGCCATCAGTGCGCCGGGACAGGGTCCTGAAAAACTGTTTTTT. Residues: CAISAPGQGPEKLFF.

This clonotype has ten or more counts. The rearrangement links TRBV5-1 to TRBJ1-2; 7 bases fit TRBD1. CDR1 is SGHRS and CDR2 is YFSETQ in the germline V gene. The CDR3 contains 17 residues. J lost 4 bases, V lost 4 bases, and 16 bases had no gene match. This CDR3 reads CASSTGQVGVRSYGYTF. The CDR3 DNA reads TGCGCCAGCAGCACTGGACAGGTTGGGGTCCGAAGCTATGGCTACACCTTC.

Worth noting for this clonotype: A much larger clone is a single base away; this may be a read error. The chain links TRBV28 to TRBJ2-2; TRBD2 agrees at 7 bases. Germline CDR1 is MDHEN and CDR2 is SYDVKM. The CDR3 is 15 amino acids. Germline trimming cut 7 bases from V and 10 bases from J; bases unmatched to any gene: 15. The CDR3 DNA sequence: TGTGCCAGCATTGTGGCTAGCGGACAAAAGGAGGAGCTGTTTTTT. Its translation: CASIVASGQKEELFF.

J is TRBJ2-2 and V is TRBV5-1; weak D call: TRBD2 (5 bases). There are 17 residues in the CDR3. Germline V gene lookup returns CDR1 SGHRS and CDR2 YFSETQ. The V and J ends lost 1 base and 3 bases respectively, with 16 bases between them. The CDR3 nucleotides are TGCGCCAGCAGCTTGTGGACTCTCGATCTTGACACCGGGGAGCTGTTTTTT. This encodes CASSLWTLDLDTGELFF. Based on the CDR3 plus reference TRBV5-1 and TRBJ2-2, the full variable domain is KAGVTQTPRYLIKTRGQQVTLSCSPISGHRSVSWYQQTPGQGLQFLFEYFSETQRNKGNFPGRFSGRQFSNSRSEMNVSTLELGDSALYLCASSLWTLDLDTGELFFGEGSRLTVL.

In this sample, this clonotype turned up a few times. This sequence joins TRBV30 and TRBJ2-2; TRBD2 matches 14 bases. The V gene's germline CDR1 is GTSNPN and CDR2 SVGIG (reference sequence). This CDR3 has 15 amino acids. Trimming cost V 3 bases and J 8 bases; bases outside gene matches: 5. CDR3 nucleotides: TGTGCCTGGAGGCAGGGACTAGCGGGAGTAGGGGAGCTGTTTTTT. Encoded protein: CAWRQGLAGVGELFF.

This clonotype was seen ten or more times. V gene TRBV6-4 combines with J gene TRBJ1-2, with TRBD1 identical over 8 bases. The CDR3 sequence is 14 residues long. CDR1 and CDR2 from the germline V gene are MRHNA and SNTAGT. J was trimmed by 7 bases and V by 2 bases; bases with no gene match: 6. CDR3 sequence (DNA): TGTGCCAGCAGTGACGGGGTGACAGGGGCTGGCTACACCTTC. Translating gives CASSDGVTGAGYTF.

This clonotype occurred many times. V usage is TRBV12-3 or TRBV12-4 and J usage is TRBJ2-7; 11 bases fit TRBD1. V was clipped by 6 bases and J by 2 bases; unmatched bases: 3. This CDR3 is 14 amino acids long. The CDR3 protein is CASRGGQGAYEQYF. The CDR3 coding sequence is TGTGCCAGCAGAGGGGGACAGGGGGCCTACGAGCAGTACTTC.

The sample holds many counts of this clonotype. The V and J genes are TRBV3-1 and TRBJ2-2, with TRBD1 matching 8 bases. Germline CDR1 and CDR2: LGHDT and YNNKEL (reference sequence). The J segment lost 6 bases and the V segment lost 6 bases, leaving 3 bases of the junction unmatched. The CDR3 sequence is 13 residues long. The CDR3 region has the DNA TGTGCCAGCAGAACGACAGGGGCCGGGGAGCTGTTTTTT. Amino acid sequence: CASRTTGAGELFF. Looking up the rest from reference TRBV3-1 and TRBJ2-2 gives the full variable domain: DTAVSQTPKYLVTQMGNDKSIKCEQNLGHDTMYWYKQDSKKFLKIMFSYNNKELIINETVPNRFSPKSPDKAHLNLHINSLELGDSAVYFCASRTTGAGELFFGEGSRLTVL.

This clonotype was detected ten times or more. This chain joins TRBV15 and TRBJ2-3; no definite D call. This CDR3 region has 16 residues. Trimming cost V 0 bases and J 6 bases, with 16 bases left between them. Germline V gene data show CDR1 as LNHNV and CDR2 as YYDKDF (reference sequence). The CDR3 DNA reads as TGTGCCACCAGCAGAGATCGTAAGTTGGGTGCGGATACGCAGTATTTT. This gives the protein CATSRDRKLGADTQYF.

This chain connects TRBV6-1 to TRBJ2-7; 9 bases align to TRBD2. Germline-derived CDR1 and CDR2 are MNHNS and SASEGT. This CDR3 has 15 amino acids. V gave up 4 bases and J gave up 4 bases; unmatched junction bases: 8. Here the CDR3 DNA reads TGTGCCAGCAGTGCAAGCGTAGCGGGGGAATACGAGCAGTACTTC. Its protein product is CASSASVAGEYEQYF.